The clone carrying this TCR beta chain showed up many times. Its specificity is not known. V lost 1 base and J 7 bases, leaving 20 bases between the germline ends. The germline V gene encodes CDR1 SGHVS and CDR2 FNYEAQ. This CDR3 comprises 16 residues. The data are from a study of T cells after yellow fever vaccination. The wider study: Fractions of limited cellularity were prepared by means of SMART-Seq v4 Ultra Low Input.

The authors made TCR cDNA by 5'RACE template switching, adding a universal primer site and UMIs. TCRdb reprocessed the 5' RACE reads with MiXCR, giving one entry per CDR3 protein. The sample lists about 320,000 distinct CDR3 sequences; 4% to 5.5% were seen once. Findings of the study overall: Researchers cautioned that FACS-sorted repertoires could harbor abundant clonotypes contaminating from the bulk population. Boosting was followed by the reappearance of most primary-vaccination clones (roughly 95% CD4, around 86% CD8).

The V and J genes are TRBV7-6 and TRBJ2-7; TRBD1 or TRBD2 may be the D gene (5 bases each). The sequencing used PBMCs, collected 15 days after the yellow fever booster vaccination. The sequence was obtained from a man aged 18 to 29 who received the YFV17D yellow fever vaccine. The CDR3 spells CASSLGWGPTVREQYF. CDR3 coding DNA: TGTGCCAGCAGCTTAGGGTGGGGACCTACGGTGAGGGAGCAGTACTTC.